This TCR beta chain was sequenced for a study of shared clonotypes between healthy human individuals. Germline V lookup: CDR1 SGHTS, CDR2 YDEGEE. The V end lost 4 bases, the J end lost 4 bases, and 15 bases lay between the germline ends. CDR3 size: 15 residues. Data came from immunoSEQ multiplex PCR; TCRdb stores just in-frame clones and leaves some out. Among about 2.4 million clones listed, roughly 93% were seen once. Material: naive CD4+ T cells from PBMCs. Described subset: CD45RA+ positively selected. This receptor was taken from a man between 18 and 35 years old in good health. Some clones in this sample may be carry-over from other donors' samples. This chain joins TRBV5-8 and TRBJ1-5; no definite D call. This CDR3 is CASSPGVGWNQPQHF. The CDR3 DNA follows: TGTGCCAGCAGCCCCGGCGTAGGGTGGAATCAGCCCCAGCATTTT.